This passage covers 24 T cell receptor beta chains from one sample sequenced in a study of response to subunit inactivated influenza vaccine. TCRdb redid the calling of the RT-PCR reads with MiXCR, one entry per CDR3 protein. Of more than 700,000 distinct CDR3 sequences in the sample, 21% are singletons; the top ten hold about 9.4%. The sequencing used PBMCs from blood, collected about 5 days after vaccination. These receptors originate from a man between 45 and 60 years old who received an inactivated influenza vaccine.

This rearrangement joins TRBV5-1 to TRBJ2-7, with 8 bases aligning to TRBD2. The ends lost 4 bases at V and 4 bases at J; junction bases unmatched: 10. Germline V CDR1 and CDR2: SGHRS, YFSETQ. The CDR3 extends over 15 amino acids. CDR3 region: CASSPLREVPYEQYF. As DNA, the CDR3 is TGCGCCAGCAGCCCGCTGCGGGAGGTCCCGTACGAGCAGTACTTC.

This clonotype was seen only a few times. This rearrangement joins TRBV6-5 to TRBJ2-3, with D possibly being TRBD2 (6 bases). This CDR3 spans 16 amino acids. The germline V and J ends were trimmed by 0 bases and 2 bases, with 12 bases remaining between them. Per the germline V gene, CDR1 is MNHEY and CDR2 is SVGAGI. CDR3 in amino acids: CASSYSRRVYTDTQYF. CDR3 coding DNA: TGTGCCAGCAGTTACTCTAGGAGGGTTTACACAGATACGCAGTATTTT.

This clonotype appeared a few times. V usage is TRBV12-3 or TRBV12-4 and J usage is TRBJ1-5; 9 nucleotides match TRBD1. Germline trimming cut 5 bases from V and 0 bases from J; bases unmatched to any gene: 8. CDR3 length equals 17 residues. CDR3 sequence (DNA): TGTGCCAGCAGTCCGGGACAGGGACGTTTTAGCAATCAGCCCCAGCATTTT. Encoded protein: CASSPGQGRFSNQPQHF.

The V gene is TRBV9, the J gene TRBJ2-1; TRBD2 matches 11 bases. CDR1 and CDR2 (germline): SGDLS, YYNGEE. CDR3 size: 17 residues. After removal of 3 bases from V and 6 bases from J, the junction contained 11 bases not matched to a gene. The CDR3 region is CASSGPVAGGPSNEQFF. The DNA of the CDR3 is TGTGCCAGCAGCGGACCGGTAGCGGGAGGGCCCTCCAATGAGCAGTTCTTC. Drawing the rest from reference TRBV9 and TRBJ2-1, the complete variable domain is DSGVTQTPKHLITATGQRVTLRCSPRSGDLSVYWYQQSLDQGLQFLIQYYNGEERAKGNILERFSAQQFPDLHSELNLSSLELGDSALYFCASSGPVAGGPSNEQFFGPGTRLTVL.

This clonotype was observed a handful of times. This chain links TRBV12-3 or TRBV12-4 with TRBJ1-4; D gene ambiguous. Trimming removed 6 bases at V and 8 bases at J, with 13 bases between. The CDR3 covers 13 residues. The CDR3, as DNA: TGTGCCAGCAGCTGGACCGTCGGGGAAAAACTGTTTTTT. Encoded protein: CASSWTVGEKLFF.

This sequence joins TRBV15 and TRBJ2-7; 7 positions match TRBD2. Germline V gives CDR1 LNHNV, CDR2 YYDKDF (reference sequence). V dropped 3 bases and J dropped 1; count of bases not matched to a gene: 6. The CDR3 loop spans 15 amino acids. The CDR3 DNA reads TGTGCCACCAGCAGCAGCGCGGGGGTTTCCTACGAGCAGTACTTC. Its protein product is CATSSSAGVSYEQYF.

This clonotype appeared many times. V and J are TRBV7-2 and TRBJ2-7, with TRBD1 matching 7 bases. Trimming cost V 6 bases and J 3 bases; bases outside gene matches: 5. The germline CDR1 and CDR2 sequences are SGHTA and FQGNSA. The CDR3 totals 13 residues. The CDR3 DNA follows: TGTGCCAGCAGTTTACAGGGGTTCTACGAGCAGTACTTC. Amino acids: CASSLQGFYEQYF.

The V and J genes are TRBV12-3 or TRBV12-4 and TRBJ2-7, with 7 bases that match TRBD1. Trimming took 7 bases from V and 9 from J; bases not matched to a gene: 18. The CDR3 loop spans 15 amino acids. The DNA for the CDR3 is TGTGCCAGCACCTCCCTTAGGGACAGCCTCGGTGGGCAGTACTTC. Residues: CASTSLRDSLGGQYF.

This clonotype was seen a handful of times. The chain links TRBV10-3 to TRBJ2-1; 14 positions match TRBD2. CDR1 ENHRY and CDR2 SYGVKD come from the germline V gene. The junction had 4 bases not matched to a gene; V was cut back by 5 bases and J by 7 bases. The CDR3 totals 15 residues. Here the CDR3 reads CAISPGTSGGNEQFF. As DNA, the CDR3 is TGTGCCATCAGTCCCGGGACTAGCGGGGGAAATGAGCAGTTCTTC.

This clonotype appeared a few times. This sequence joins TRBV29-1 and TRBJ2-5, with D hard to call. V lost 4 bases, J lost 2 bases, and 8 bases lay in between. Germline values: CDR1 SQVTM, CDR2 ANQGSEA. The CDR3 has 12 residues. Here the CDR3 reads CSVGTYQETQYF. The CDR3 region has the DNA TGCAGCGTTGGTACTTATCAAGAGACCCAGTACTTC. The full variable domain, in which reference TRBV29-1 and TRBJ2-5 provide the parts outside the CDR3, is SAVISQKPSRDICQRGTSLTIQCQVDSQVTMMFWYRQQPGQSLTLIATANQGSEATYESGFVIDKFPISRPNLTFSTLTVSNMSPEDSSIYLCSVGTYQETQYFGPGTRLLVL.

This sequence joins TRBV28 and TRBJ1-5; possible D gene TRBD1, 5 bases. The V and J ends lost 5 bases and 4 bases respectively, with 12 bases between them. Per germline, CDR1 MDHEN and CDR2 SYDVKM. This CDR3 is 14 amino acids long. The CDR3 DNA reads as TGTGCCAGCAGTGCAGGGTTTACAAATCAGCCCCAGCATTTT. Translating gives CASSAGFTNQPQHF.

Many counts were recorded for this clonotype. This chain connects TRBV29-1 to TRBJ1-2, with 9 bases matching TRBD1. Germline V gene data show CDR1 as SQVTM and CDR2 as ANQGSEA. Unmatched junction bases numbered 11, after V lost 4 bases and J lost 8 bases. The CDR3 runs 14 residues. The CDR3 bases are TGCAGCGTTGCCGGGACAGGGAGGTTGGAGGGCTACACCTTC. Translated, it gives CSVAGTGRLEGYTF.

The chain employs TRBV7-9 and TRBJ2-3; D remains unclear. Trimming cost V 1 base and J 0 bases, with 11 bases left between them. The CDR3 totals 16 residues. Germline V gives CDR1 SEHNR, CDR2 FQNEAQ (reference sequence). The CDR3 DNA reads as TGTGCCAGCAGCTTAGAGCCTAGATCTAGCACAGATACGCAGTATTTT. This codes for CASSLEPRSSTDTQYF.

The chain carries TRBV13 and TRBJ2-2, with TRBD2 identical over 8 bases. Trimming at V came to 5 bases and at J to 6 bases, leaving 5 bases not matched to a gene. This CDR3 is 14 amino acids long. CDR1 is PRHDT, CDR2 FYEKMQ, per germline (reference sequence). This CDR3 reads CASSRAGVAGELFF. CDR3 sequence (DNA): TGTGCCAGCAGCCGAGCGGGAGTGGCCGGGGAGCTGTTTTTT. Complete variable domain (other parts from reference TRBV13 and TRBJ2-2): AAGVIQSPRHLIKEKRETATLKCYPIPRHDTVYWYQQGPGQDPQFLISFYEKMQSDKGSIPDRFSAQQFSDYHSELNMSSLELGDSALYFCASSRAGVAGELFFGEGSRLTVL.

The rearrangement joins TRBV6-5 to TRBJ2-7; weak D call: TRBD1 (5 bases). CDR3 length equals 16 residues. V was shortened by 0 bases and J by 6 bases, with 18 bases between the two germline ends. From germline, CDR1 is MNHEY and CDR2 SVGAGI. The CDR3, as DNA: TGTGCCAGCAGTTACTCGAGAGTAGGGGCGGCCGGCGAGCAGTACTTC. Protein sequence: CASSYSRVGAAGEQYF.

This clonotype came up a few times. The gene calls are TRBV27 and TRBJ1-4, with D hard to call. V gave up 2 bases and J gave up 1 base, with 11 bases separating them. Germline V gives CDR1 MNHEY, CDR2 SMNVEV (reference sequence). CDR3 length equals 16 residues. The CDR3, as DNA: TGTGCCAGCAGTTTAGTCTACCCAAGAACTAATGAAAAACTGTTTTTT. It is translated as CASSLVYPRTNEKLFF. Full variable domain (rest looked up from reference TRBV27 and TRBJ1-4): EAQVTQNPRYLITVTGKKLTVTCSQNMNHEYMSWYRQDPGLGLRQIYYSMNVEVTDKGDVPEGYKVSRKEKRNFPLILESPSPNQTSLYFCASSLVYPRTNEKLFFGSGTQLSVL.

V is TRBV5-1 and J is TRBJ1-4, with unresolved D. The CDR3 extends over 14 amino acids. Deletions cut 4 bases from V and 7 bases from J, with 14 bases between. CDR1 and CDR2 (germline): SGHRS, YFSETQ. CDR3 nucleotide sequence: TGCGCCAGCAGCAAAGCCGGGCCGGGTGAAAAACTGTTTTTT. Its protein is CASSKAGPGEKLFF.

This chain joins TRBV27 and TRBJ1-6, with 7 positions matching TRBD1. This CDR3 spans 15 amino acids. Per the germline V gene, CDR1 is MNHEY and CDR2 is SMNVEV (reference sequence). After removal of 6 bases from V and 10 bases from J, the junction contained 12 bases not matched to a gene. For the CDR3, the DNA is TGTGCCAGCAGCGTTACACGACAGGGAAACTCACCCCTCCACTTT. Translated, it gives CASSVTRQGNSPLHF.

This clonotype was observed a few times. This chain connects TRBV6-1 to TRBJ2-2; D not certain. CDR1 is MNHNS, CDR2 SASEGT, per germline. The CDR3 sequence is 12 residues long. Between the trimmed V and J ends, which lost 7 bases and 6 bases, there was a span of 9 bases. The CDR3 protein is CASKVIAGELFF. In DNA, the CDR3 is TGTGCCAGCAAGGTGATTGCCGGGGAGCTGTTTTTT.

The CDR3 DNA follows: TGTGCCAGCAGCTCACATCAGGGTCAGTACTTC. Encoded protein: CASSSHQGQYF. V usage is TRBV7-9 and J usage is TRBJ2-4; D possibly corresponds to TRBD1 (5 bases). Trimming took off 4 bases at V and 12 bases at J, with 10 bases between the two ends. This CDR3 comprises 11 residues. Germline V gene data show CDR1 as SEHNR and CDR2 as FQNEAQ (reference sequence).

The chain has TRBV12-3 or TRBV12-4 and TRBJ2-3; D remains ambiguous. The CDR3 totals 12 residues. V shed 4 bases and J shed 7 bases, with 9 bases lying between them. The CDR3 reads CASSSVANTQYF. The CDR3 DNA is TGTGCCAGCAGTTCCGTAGCAAATACGCAGTATTTT.

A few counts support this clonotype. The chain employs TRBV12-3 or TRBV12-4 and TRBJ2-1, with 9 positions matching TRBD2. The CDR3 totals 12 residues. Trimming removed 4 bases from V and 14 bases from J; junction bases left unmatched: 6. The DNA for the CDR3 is TGTGCCAGCAGTTCAATGAGCGGGAGGAAGTTCTTC. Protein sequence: CASSSMSGRKFF.

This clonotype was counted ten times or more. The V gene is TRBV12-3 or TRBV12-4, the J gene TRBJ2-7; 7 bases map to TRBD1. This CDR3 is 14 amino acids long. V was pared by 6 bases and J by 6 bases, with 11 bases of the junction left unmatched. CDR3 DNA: TGTGCCAGCAGCCGTCGACAGGGTTTGTTCGAGCAGTACTTC. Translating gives CASSRRQGLFEQYF.

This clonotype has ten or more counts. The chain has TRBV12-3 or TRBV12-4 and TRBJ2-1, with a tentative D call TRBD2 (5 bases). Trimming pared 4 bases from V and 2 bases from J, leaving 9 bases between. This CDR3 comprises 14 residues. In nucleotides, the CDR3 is TGTGCCAGCAGTTCTGCAGCGGCCTACAATGAGCAGTTCTTC. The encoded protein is CASSSAAAYNEQFF.